Listed here are 14 T cell receptor beta chains from one sample, sequenced in a study of CD8+ T cells in alopecia areata. RNA extraction and reverse transcription yielded cDNA as sequencing template. Sequenced by immunoSEQ multiplex PCR; TCRdb stores in-frame clones only, minus some. The top ten hold 25% of the sample, which has under 150,000 clones, roughly 82% seen once. The treatment here: oral pan-JAK inhibitor, 5-10 mg twice daily. The sequenced sample was CD8+ T cells sorted from blood, obtained at week 4, from a patient treated with tofacitinib. The receptors shown here come from a human donor with alopecia areata.

In this sample, this clone turned up a few times. The rearrangement joins TRBV27 to TRBJ2-5, with TRBD1 as a possible D gene (7 bases). V shed 0 bases and J shed 5 bases, with 16 bases lying between them. This CDR3 has 16 amino acids. CDR1 and CDR2 (germline): MNHEY, SMNVEV (reference sequence). Here the CDR3 reads CASSLSSQGGVETQYF. The CDR3 region has the DNA TGTGCCAGCAGTTTATCGAGTCAGGGGGGTGTGGAGACCCAGTACTTC.

The chain is built from TRBV7-9 and TRBJ2-3; D possibly corresponds to TRBD2 (5 bases). The CDR3 has 15 amino acids. V lost 5 bases and J lost 5, with 17 bases in between. Looked up from germline, CDR1 is SEHNR and CDR2 is FQNEAQ (reference sequence). The CDR3 DNA sequence: TGTGCCAGCAGCCTCTACCCCGGACGGGGAGATACGCAGTATTTT. Translated, it gives CASSLYPGRGDTQYF.

The chain uses TRBV5-1 and TRBJ2-7; 10 bases match TRBD2. This CDR3 has 15 residues. Germline V lookup: CDR1 SGHRS, CDR2 YFSETQ. The trim removed 4 bases at V and 4 bases at J, leaving 8 bases unmatched. The DNA for the CDR3 is TGCGCCAGCAGCGGAAGCGGGGGGGCTTGGTACGAGCAGTACTTC. This encodes CASSGSGGAWYEQYF.

The chain joins TRBV6-5 to TRBJ1-2; 10 bases fit TRBD1. CDR3 length: 15 amino acids. V lost 5 bases and J lost 2; bases outside the gene matches: 5. CDR1 MNHEY and CDR2 SVGAGI come from the germline V gene. Written as DNA, the CDR3 is TGTGCCAGCAGTGGACAGGGGGGGACAAACTATGGCTACACCTTC. Residues: CASSGQGGTNYGYTF.

The DNA of the CDR3 is TGTGCCAGCAGCTTAGGTGGGACAGCTTACAATGAGCAGTTCTTC. Its translation is CASSLGGTAYNEQFF. This rearrangement joins TRBV7-6 to TRBJ2-1; 7 bases line up with TRBD1. The CDR3 length is 15 residues. After removal of 1 base from V and 4 bases from J, the junction contained 4 bases not matched to a gene. The germline CDR1 and CDR2 sequences are SGHVS and FNYEAQ.

This chain links TRBV18 with TRBJ2-5; D may be TRBD2 (6 bases). Trimming cost V 3 bases and J 2 bases, with 10 bases left between them. CDR1 KGHSH and CDR2 LQKENI come from the germline V gene. This CDR3 contains 14 residues. The CDR3 loop is CASSPRDSQETQYF. For the CDR3, the DNA is TGTGCCAGCTCACCCAGGGACTCTCAAGAGACCCAGTACTTC.

V gene TRBV7-6 combines with J gene TRBJ2-5; 7 positions agree with TRBD2. V was pared by 3 bases and J by 2 bases, with 3 bases of the junction left unmatched. The CDR3 spans 14 residues. The germline gives CDR1 SGHVS, CDR2 FNYEAQ. The DNA of the CDR3 is TGTGCCAGCAGCTTCGGACTAGGACAAGAGACCCAGTACTTC. This translates into CASSFGLGQETQYF. Using reference TRBV7-6 and TRBJ2-5 for the parts outside the CDR3, the full variable domain is GAGVSQSPRYKVTKRGQDVALRCDPISGHVSLYWYRQALGQGPEFLTYFNYEAQQDKSGLPNDRFSAERPEGSISTLTIQRTEQRDSAMYRCASSFGLGQETQYFGPGTRLLVL.

This chain connects TRBV6-5 to TRBJ2-7, with 10 bases lining up with TRBD2. Germline assignment: CDR1 MNHEY and CDR2 SVGAGI. This CDR3 has 16 residues. J gave up 2 bases and V 4 bases, and 8 bases lay outside the gene matches. CDR3 sequence (DNA): TGTGCCAGCAGTTTTGGTCTAGCGGGGGCCACCTACGAGCAGTACTTC. Amino acid sequence: CASSFGLAGATYEQYF.

This clone appeared a few times. The rearrangement uses TRBV7-9 and TRBJ2-7, with D perhaps TRBD1 (6 bases). From germline, CDR1 is SEHNR and CDR2 FQNEAQ (reference sequence). The CDR3 consists of 14 residues. The germline V and J ends were trimmed by 4 bases and 5 bases, with 15 bases remaining between them. Here the CDR3 reads CASSSEGHQHEQYF. CDR3 bases: TGTGCCAGCAGCTCAGAGGGACACCAGCACGAGCAGTACTTC.

The J gene is TRBJ2-7, the V gene TRBV10-1, with D tentatively TRBD1 (5 bases). Trimming shortened V by 9 bases and J by 0 bases, and 15 bases separated the two germline ends. CDR3 length: 14 amino acids. The germline gives CDR1 WNHNN, CDR2 SYGVQD (reference sequence). This chain's CDR3 is CARRQFTNSYEQYF. The CDR3 DNA sequence: TGCGCCAGACGACAGTTCACAAACTCCTACGAGCAGTACTTC.

This chain connects TRBV10-3 to TRBJ1-2; no clear D. CDR3 length equals 14 residues. V lost 4 bases to trimming and J lost 1 base, with 10 bases between them. Germline V CDR1 and CDR2: ENHRY, SYGVKD. CDR3 region: CAISGRQLNYGYTF. The CDR3 DNA sequence: TGTGCCATCAGTGGACGCCAGCTTAACTATGGCTACACCTTC.

This chain uses TRBV19 with TRBJ2-1; D gene ambiguous. Trimming took 4 bases from V and 0 from J, leaving 16 bases between them. Germline-derived CDR1 and CDR2 are LNHDA and SQIVND (reference sequence). The CDR3 runs to 17 residues. The CDR3 loop is CASSTHLVETSYNEQFF. CDR3 coding DNA: TGTGCCAGTAGTACACACTTAGTAGAGACCTCCTACAATGAGCAGTTCTTC. The whole variable domain, remainder taken from reference TRBV19 and TRBJ2-1, is DGGITQSPKYLFRKEGQNVTLSCEQNLNHDAMYWYRQDPGQGLRLIYYSQIVNDFQKGDIAEGYSVSREKKESFPLTVTSAQKNPTAFYLCASSTHLVETSYNEQFFGPGTRLTVL.

CDR3 nucleotide sequence: TGTGCCAGCAGCGTACTTTCCTACACTGAAGCTTTCTTT. Its translation is CASSVLSYTEAFF. The V and J genes are TRBV9 and TRBJ1-1, with D hard to call. Per the germline V gene, CDR1 is SGDLS and CDR2 is YYNGEE. V gave up 1 base and J gave up 3 bases, with 7 bases separating them. This CDR3 spans 13 amino acids.

V usage is TRBV9 and J usage is TRBJ2-3; TRBD1 matches at 8 bases. J lost 2 bases, V lost 2 bases, and 4 bases had no gene match. The germline gives CDR1 SGDLS, CDR2 YYNGEE. This CDR3 has 15 residues. The DNA for the CDR3 is TGTGCCAGCAGCGTGGGGACAGGAACCACAGATACGCAGTATTTT. It codes for CASSVGTGTTDTQYF.